This T cell receptor beta chain comes out of a study of blood T cell repertoires in COVID-19. Study-wide context: Italy, Spain and the United States were the sources of the convalescent and acute COVID-19 samples. T cells, B-cell-depleted T cells, or PBMCs supplied cDNA or gDNA.

As originally analysed: Reference gene primer amplification yielded estimated nucleated cell counts. Here immunoSEQ multiplex PCR was the method, and the copy in TCRdb shows in-frame clones only, minus some. That table furnishes V, J and clone size, whereas the DNA furnished D and trimming. This sample carries roughly 120,000 clones, about 82% of them seen once, and the ten largest clones take approximately 5%. The length of the CDR3 is 14 residues. Germline-derived CDR1 and CDR2 are SGHRS and YFSETQ. Trimming left V 7 bases short and J 0 bases short, with 14 bases between. The sample was peripheral blood. The receptor was isolated from a human donor in a cohort sampled during active COVID-19. The rearrangement links TRBV5-1 to TRBJ2-7; a weak D match, TRBD2 (6 bases). CDR3 nucleotide sequence: TGCGCCAGCCGGTGGGAGGCGAGCTCCTACGAGCAGTACTTC. Amino acids: CASRWEASSYEQYF. The full variable domain, completed using reference TRBV5-1 and TRBJ2-7, is KAGVTQTPRYLIKTRGQQVTLSCSPISGHRSVSWYQQTPGQGLQFLFEYFSETQRNKGNFPGRFSGRQFSNSRSEMNVSTLELGDSALYLCASRWEASSYEQYFGPGTRLTVT.